This record looks at one TCR beta chain sequence and its context. This clonotype has just a few counts. Its antigen has not been determined. No qualities accompany the bases; no much larger clone lies one base away. The method was RT-PCR. The data were produced on an Illumina HiSeq 2500. TCRdb reworked the public reads: Q25 trimming with fastp, MiXCR clone assembly, productive beta chains retained. Each entry merges the rows of one CDR3 protein and shows their most common DNA and genes. This sample is represented by about 540,000 distinct CDR3 sequences; around a quarter of them were singletons. The top ten clonotypes cover under 3.5% of the sample. This entry belongs to a study of response to subunit inactivated influenza vaccine (dated by TCRdb to the late 2010s). Study-level background: Deep quantitative profiling of the T cell receptor repertoire was used in the study to follow responses to a trivalent subunit inactivated influenza vaccine.

What the authors observed across the whole study: It was suggested by the authors that each seasonal influenza vaccination may recruit only a limited number of new T cells.

The same data also contributed to another study, on T cells expressing NK-cell markers. The second publication reports: TCR beta cDNA libraries were made by 5'RACE template switching that added a universal primer site and unique molecular identifiers. Three sorted T-cell subsets (CD3+CD56+NKG2C+, CD3+CD56+NKG2C- and CD3+CD56-NKG2C+) from several donors had their TCR beta-chain repertoires profiled. Among the eight sequenced donors, only one was HCMV-seronegative, while the other seven were HCMV-seropositive. To restrict sorting to alphabetaTCR-expressing T cells, an anti-gammadeltaTCR antibody was added in several experiments. For roughly six donors, the dominant CD3+CD56+NKG2C+ clonotypes were among the top 10 CD8+ clonotypes and accounted for about 1.0-8% of CD8+ T cells. Those dominant clonotypes were again the most abundant among CD3+CD56-NKG2C+ cells in a few donors, at about 28.3-65%. Whether the expanded NKG2C-expressing T cell clones were specific for HCMV antigens remained unclear. The eight sequenced donors were randomly selected healthy volunteers, three men and five women. HCMV serostatus was determined by detecting HCMV-specific IgG in serum with a commercial ELISA kit. Ficoll density gradient centrifugation was used to isolate peripheral blood mononuclear cells from blood. CD4+ and CD8+ T cells were isolated from PBMC by magnetic immunoseparation with Miltenyi isolation kits. cDNA synthesis was primed from the TCR beta constant segment, followed by two successive PCR amplification steps. Illumina HiSeq 2000/2500, MiSeq or NextSeq was used to sequence libraries as 2 x 150 bp reads. Reads were demultiplexed and grouped by UMI with MIGEC, and clonotypes were assembled and quantified with MiTCR. Only TCR cDNA sequences supported by at least two reads were kept to exclude erroneous sequences. The tcR package was used for downstream repertoire analysis, and clonotypes were matched between fractions using CDR3 nucleotide sequence together with V segment. Antigen specificity was annotated against VDJdb with VDJmatch, allowing one amino acid substitution in CDR3.

The receptor was isolated from a man aged 45-65 years who received an inactivated influenza vaccine. Donor details come from another sample of the same person, matched by shared clones. This sample comprised CD4+ T cells sorted from PBMCs, obtained 11 to 12 days after vaccination.

The DNA sequence is as follows: TGCAGCGTCGGCCGGGGGGCCGGACAAGAGACCCAGTACTTC. Its protein is CSVGRGAGQETQYF. Recombination joined TRBV29-1 with TRBJ2-5; a tentative D match to TRBD2 spans 7 bases. The CDR3 covers 14 residues, taking in both the cysteine and the phenylalanine. Here the CDR3 DNA is all that survives: 42 bases in frame from base 1. The germline V gene encodes CDR1 SQVTM and CDR2 ANQGSEA. Relative to germline, V is 6 bases shorter and J is 2 bases shorter, with 16 bases between their ends. With the rest looked up from the reference TRBV29-1 and TRBJ2-5 genes rather than sequenced, the full variable domain is SAVISQKPSRDICQRGTSLTIQCQVDSQVTMMFWYRQQPGQSLTLIATANQGSEATYESGFVIDKFPISRPNLTFSTLTVSNMSPEDSSIYLCSVGRGAGQETQYFGPGTRLLVL.